The clone carrying this TCR beta chain showed up many times. Its specificity is not known. Between the trimmed V and J ends, which lost 11 bases and 2 bases, there was a span of 10 bases. The CDR3 length is 12 residues. In germline, CDR1 is MDHEN, CDR2 SYDVKM. TCRdb fed the reads into MiXCR, producing one record per CDR3 protein. In the table there are about 8,000 distinct CDR3 sequences, 15% to 20% of which are singletons. The sample comes from a study of liver allograft versus peripheral blood T cells. Across the whole study: The authors compared T cell receptor repertoires in transplanted livers with recipients' peripheral blood repertoires.

Study-level results: Within liver allografts, T cell receptor repertoires were reportedly different from those in peripheral blood.

V and J are TRBV28 and TRBJ1-3, with a tentative D call TRBD1 (5 bases). This clonotype was sampled from a human patient who had a liver transplant. These T cells may partly come from the graft donor. DNA for the CDR3: TGTGCCGGAGGACAAGCTGGAAACACCATATATTTT. Its protein product is CAGGQAGNTIYF.